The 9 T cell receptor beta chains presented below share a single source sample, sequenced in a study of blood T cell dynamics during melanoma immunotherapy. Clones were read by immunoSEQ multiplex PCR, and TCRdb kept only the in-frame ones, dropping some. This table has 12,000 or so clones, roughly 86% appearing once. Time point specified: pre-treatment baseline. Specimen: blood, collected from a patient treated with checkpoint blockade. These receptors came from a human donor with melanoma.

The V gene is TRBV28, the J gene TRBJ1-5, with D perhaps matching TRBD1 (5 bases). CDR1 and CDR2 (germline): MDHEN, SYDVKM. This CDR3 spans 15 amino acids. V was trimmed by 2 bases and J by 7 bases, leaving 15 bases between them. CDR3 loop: CASSLPPLGDQPQHF. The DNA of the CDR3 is TGTGCCAGCAGTTTACCCCCCTTGGGGGACCAGCCCCAGCATTTT.

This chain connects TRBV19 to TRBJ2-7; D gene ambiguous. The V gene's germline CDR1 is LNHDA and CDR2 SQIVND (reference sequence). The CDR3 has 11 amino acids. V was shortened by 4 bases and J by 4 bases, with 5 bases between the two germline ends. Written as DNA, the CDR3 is TGTGCCAGTAGTAGGGCTTACGAGCAGTACTTC. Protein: CASSRAYEQYF.

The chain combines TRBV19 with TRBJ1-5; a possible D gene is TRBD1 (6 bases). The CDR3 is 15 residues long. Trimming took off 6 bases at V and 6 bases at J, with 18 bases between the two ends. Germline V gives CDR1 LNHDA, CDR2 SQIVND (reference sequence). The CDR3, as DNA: TGTGCCAGTAGCCGAGGGGGGGGCGCGGGTCAGCCCCAGCATTTT. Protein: CASSRGGGAGQPQHF.

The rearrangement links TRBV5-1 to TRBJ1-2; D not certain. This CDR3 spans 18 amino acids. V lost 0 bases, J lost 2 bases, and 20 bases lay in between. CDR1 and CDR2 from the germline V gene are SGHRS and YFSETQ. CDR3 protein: CASSLAGYRGDGNYGYTF. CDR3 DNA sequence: TGCGCCAGCAGCTTGGCCGGTTATCGGGGAGACGGAAACTATGGCTACACCTTC.

CDR3 sequence reads: CASSVGTANTEAFF. The CDR3 DNA reads as TGTGCCAGTAGTGTAGGGACAGCGAACACTGAAGCTTTCTTT. V gene TRBV19 combines with J gene TRBJ1-1; TRBD1 matches 7 bases. This CDR3 comprises 14 residues. V shed 5 bases, J shed 1 base, and the junction held 4 bases outside the gene matches. Looked up from germline, CDR1 is LNHDA and CDR2 is SQIVND (reference sequence). Full variable domain (remainder filled in from reference TRBV19 and TRBJ1-1): DGGITQSPKYLFRKEGQNVTLSCEQNLNHDAMYWYRQDPGQGLRLIYYSQIVNDFQKGDIAEGYSVSREKKESFPLTVTSAQKNPTAFYLCASSVGTANTEAFFGQGTRLTVV.

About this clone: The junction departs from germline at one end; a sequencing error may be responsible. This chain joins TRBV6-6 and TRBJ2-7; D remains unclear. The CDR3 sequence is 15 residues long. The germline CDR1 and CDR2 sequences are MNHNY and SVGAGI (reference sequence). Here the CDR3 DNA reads TGTGCCATCAGTGAGTCGACGGACGGCTCCTACGAGCAGTACTTC. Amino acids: CAISESTDGSYEQYF.

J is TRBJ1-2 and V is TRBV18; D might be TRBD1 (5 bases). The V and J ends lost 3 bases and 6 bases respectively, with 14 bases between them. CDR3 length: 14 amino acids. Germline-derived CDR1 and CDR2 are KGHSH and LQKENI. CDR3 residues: CASSPETRGDGYTF. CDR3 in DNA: TGTGCCAGCTCACCCGAGACAAGGGGAGATGGCTACACCTTC.

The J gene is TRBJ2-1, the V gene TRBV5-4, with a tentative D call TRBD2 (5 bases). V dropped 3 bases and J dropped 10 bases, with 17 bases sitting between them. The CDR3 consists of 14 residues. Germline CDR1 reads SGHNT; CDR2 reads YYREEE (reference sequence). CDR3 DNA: TGTGCCAGCAGCTCCTTCGCGGGTTCCGCGGAGCAGTTCTTC. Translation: CASSSFAGSAEQFF.

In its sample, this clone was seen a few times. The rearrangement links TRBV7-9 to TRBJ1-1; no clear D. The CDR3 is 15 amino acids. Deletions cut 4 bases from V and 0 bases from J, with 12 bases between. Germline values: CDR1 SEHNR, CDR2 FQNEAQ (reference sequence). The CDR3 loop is CASSSIGFMNTEAFF. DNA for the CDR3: TGTGCCAGCAGCTCCATAGGGTTCATGAACACTGAAGCTTTCTTT.